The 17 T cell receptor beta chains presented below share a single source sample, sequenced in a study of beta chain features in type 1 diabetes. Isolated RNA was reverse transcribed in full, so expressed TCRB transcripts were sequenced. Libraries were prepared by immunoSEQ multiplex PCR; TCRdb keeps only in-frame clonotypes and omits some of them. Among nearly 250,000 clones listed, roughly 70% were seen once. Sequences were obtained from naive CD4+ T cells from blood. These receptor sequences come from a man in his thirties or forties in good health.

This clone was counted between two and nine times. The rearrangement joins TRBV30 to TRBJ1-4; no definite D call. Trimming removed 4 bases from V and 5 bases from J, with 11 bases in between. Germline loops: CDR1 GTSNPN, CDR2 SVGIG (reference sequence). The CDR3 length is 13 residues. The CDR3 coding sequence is TGTGCCTGGAAGGGAGTTGGCAATGAAAAACTGTTTTTT. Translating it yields CAWKGVGNEKLFF.

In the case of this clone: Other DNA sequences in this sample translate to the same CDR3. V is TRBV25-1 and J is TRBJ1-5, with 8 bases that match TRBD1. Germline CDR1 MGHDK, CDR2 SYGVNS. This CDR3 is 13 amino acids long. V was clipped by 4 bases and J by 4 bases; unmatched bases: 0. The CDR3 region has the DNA TGTGCCAGCAGTGGGACAGGGAATCAGCCCCAGCATTTT. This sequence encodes CASSGTGNQPQHF.

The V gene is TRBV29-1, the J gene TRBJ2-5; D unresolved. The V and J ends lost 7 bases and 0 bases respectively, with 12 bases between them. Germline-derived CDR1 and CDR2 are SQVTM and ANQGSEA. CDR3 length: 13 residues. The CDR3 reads CSALSPYQETQYF. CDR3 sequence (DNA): TGCAGCGCTCTTAGCCCGTACCAAGAGACCCAGTACTTC. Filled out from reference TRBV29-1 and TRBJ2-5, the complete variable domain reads SAVISQKPSRDICQRGTSLTIQCQVDSQVTMMFWYRQQPGQSLTLIATANQGSEATYESGFVIDKFPISRPNLTFSTLTVSNMSPEDSSIYLCSALSPYQETQYFGPGTRLLVL.

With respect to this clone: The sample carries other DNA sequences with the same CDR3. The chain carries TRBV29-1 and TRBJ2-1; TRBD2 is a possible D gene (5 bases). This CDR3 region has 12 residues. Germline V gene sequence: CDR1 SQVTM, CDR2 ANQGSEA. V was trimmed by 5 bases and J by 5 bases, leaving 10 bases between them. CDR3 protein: CSVHRGNNEQFF. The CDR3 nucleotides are TGCAGCGTTCATAGAGGGAACAATGAGCAGTTCTTC.

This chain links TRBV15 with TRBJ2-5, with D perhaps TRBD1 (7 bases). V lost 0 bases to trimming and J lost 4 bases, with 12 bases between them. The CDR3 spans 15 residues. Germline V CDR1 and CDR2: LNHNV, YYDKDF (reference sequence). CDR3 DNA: TGTGCCACCAGCAGAGACCAGGGGGGCCCAGAGACCCAGTACTTC. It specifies CATSRDQGGPETQYF.

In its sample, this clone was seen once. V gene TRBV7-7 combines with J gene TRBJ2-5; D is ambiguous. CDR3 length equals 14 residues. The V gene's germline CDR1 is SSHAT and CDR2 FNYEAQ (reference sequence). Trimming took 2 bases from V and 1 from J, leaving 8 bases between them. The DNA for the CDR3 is TGTGCCAGCAGCTTATTGGGTAGCCAAGAGACCCAGTACTTC. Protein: CASSLLGSQETQYF.

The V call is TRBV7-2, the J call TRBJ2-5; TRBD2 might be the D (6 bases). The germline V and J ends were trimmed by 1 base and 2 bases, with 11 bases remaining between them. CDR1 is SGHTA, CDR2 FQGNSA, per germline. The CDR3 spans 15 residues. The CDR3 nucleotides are TGTGCCAGCAGCTTAGTAAAAGCGGGTCAAGAGACCCAGTACTTC. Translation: CASSLVKAGQETQYF.

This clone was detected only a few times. CDR3 sequence reads: CAWTRGLFSGANVLTF. CDR3 bases: TGTGCCTGGACTCGGGGCCTCTTCTCTGGGGCCAACGTCCTGACTTTC. The chain joins TRBV30 to TRBJ2-6; D is perhaps TRBD1 or TRBD2 (5 bases each). The CDR3 extends over 16 amino acids. Germline CDR1 and CDR2: GTSNPN and SVGIG (reference sequence). With 4 bases removed from V and 0 bases from J, the gap between germline ends came to 13 bases.

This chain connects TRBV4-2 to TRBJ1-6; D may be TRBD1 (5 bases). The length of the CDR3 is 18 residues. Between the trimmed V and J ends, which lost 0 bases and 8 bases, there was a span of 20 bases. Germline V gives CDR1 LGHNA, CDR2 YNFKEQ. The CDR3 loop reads CASSQEGVGGPQYSPLHF. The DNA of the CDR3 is TGTGCCAGCAGCCAAGAAGGGGTGGGAGGACCGCAGTATTCACCCCTCCACTTT.

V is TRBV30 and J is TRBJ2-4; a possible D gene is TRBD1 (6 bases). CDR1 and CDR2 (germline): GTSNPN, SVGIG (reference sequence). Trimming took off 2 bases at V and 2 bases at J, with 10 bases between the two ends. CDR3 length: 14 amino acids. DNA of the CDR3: TGTGCCTGGAGTCAAGGGACACCCAAAAACATTCAGTACTTC. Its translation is CAWSQGTPKNIQYF.

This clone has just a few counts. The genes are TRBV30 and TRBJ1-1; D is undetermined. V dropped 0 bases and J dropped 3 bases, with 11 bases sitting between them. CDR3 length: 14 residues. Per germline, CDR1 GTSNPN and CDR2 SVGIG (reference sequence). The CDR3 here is CAWSVRSWDTEAFF. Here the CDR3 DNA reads TGTGCCTGGAGTGTAAGGAGCTGGGACACTGAAGCTTTCTTT.

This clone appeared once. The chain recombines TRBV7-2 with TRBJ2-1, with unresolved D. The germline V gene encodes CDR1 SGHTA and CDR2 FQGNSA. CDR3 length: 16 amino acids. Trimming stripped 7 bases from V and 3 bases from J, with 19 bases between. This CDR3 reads CASTLDLRASYNEQFF. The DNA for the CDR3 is TGTGCCAGCACCCTGGACCTAAGGGCCAGCTACAATGAGCAGTTCTTC.

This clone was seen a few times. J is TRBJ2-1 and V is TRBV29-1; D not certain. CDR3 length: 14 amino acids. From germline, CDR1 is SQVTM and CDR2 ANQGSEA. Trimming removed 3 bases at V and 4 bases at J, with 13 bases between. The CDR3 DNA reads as TGCAGCGTTGATGACTGGAGAACGTACAATGAGCAGTTCTTC. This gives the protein CSVDDWRTYNEQFF.

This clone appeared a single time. CDR3 coding DNA: TGTGCCAGCAGTGCTGACAAGAACACTGAAGCTTTCTTT. Protein product: CASSADKNTEAFF. The rearrangement joins TRBV2 to TRBJ1-1; D call uncertain. Trimming left V 4 bases short and J 1 base short, with 7 bases between. The CDR3 is 13 residues long. The germline gives CDR1 SNHLY, CDR2 FYNNEI.

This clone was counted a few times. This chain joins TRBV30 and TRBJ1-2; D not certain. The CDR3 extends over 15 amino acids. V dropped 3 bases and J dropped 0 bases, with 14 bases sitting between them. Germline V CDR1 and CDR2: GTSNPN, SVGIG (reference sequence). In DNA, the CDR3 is TGTGCCTGGAGATCCCTGCCGGTAACTAACTATGGCTACACCTTC. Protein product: CAWRSLPVTNYGYTF.

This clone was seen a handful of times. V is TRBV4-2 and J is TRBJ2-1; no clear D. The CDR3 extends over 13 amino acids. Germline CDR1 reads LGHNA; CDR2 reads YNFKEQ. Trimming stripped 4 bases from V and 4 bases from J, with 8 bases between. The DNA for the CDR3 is TGTGCCAGCAGCCTAAAGGGTTACAATGAGCAGTTCTTC. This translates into CASSLKGYNEQFF.

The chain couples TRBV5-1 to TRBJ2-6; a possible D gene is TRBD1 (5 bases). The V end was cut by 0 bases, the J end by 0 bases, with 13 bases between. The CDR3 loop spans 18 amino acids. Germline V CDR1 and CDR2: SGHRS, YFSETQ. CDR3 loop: CASSLESGKSSGANVLTF. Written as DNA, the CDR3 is TGCGCCAGCAGCTTGGAGTCAGGGAAGTCCTCTGGGGCCAACGTCCTGACTTTC. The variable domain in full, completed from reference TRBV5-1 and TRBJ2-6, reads KAGVTQTPRYLIKTRGQQVTLSCSPISGHRSVSWYQQTPGQGLQFLFEYFSETQRNKGNFPGRFSGRQFSNSRSEMNVSTLELGDSALYLCASSLESGKSSGANVLTFGAGSRLTVL.